These 20 T cell receptor beta chains share one sample of origin, sequenced in a study of shared clonotypes between healthy human individuals. Data came from immunoSEQ multiplex PCR; TCRdb stores just in-frame clones and leaves some out. This table has roughly 2 million clones, more than 90% appearing once. Sequenced material: naive CD4+ T cells sorted from blood. Subset meaning: CD45RA+ positively selected. These receptors were taken from a man younger than 35 in good health.

The chain combines TRBV11-3 with TRBJ1-1; D not certain. The germline V gene encodes CDR1 SGHNT and CDR2 YENEEA. The CDR3 is 13 amino acids. With 1 base removed from V and 3 bases from J, the gap between germline ends came to 6 bases. The CDR3 loop is CASSLGRYTEAFF. The CDR3 region has the DNA TGTGCCAGCAGCTTAGGCAGATACACTGAAGCTTTCTTT.

V gene TRBV2 combines with J gene TRBJ1-1, with D possibly being TRBD1 (5 bases). The CDR3 consists of 15 residues. The V gene's germline CDR1 is SNHLY and CDR2 FYNNEI. V shed 6 bases and J shed 4 bases, with 18 bases lying between them. The CDR3 reads CASRGDGAFPTEAFF. CDR3 bases: TGTGCCAGCAGGGGGGACGGCGCGTTCCCCACTGAAGCTTTCTTT.

As for this clone: At one end the junction does not follow the germline gene, possibly because of a read error. This chain uses TRBV29-1 with TRBJ2-5; D uncertain. Germline lookup yields CDR1 SQVTM and CDR2 ANQGSEA. This CDR3 contains 11 residues. CDR3: CSIELGETQYF. CDR3 nucleotides: TGCAGCATTGAATTGGGGGAGACCCAGTACTTC.

V gene TRBV2 combines with J gene TRBJ1-4; possible D gene TRBD1, 6 bases. The CDR3 has 15 residues. Looked up from germline, CDR1 is SNHLY and CDR2 is FYNNEI. Between the trimmed V and J ends, which lost 7 bases and 1 base, there was a span of 13 bases. CDR3 nucleotides: TGTGCCAGCACCGCCATACAGGGAACTAATGAAAAACTGTTTTTT. Its translation is CASTAIQGTNEKLFF. Combining the CDR3 with reference TRBV2 and TRBJ1-4 gives the whole variable domain EPEVTQTPSHQVTQMGQEVILRCVPISNHLYFYWYRQILGQKVEFLVSFYNNEISEKSEIFDDQFSVERPDGSNFTLKIRSTKLEDSAMYFCASTAIQGTNEKLFFGSGTQLSVL.

The J gene is TRBJ2-3, the V gene TRBV11-2; 8 nucleotides align to TRBD2. This CDR3 has 15 amino acids. Germline lookup yields CDR1 SGHAT and CDR2 FQNNGV. V was clipped by 2 bases and J by 5 bases; unmatched bases: 6. The CDR3: CASSLNGRALDTQYF. Here the CDR3 DNA reads TGTGCCAGCAGCTTAAACGGGAGGGCCTTAGATACGCAGTATTTT.

CDR3 bases: TGTGCCAGCAGCTCCGAAGGAACAACTAATGAAAAACTGTTTTTT. Its translation: CASSSEGTTNEKLFF. The V call is TRBV7-2, the J call TRBJ1-4; D gene ambiguous. The germline V gene encodes CDR1 SGHTA and CDR2 FQGNSA. The length of the CDR3 is 15 residues. Between the trimmed V and J ends, which lost 4 bases and 0 bases, there was a span of 9 bases.

The chain employs TRBV7-2 and TRBJ2-1, with a weak D call TRBD2 (6 bases). The CDR3 loop spans 14 amino acids. Germline V CDR1 and CDR2: SGHTA, FQGNSA. V gave up 0 bases and J gave up 8 bases, with 11 bases separating them. The CDR3 DNA reads TGTGCCAGCAGCTTAGCGGAGGGGCCTTATGAGCAGTTCTTC. Residues: CASSLAEGPYEQFF.

The rearrangement links TRBV6-4 to TRBJ2-7; 7 bases match TRBD1. Germline assignment: CDR1 MRHNA and CDR2 SNTAGT. The CDR3 is made up of 16 amino acids. V shed 6 bases and J 3 bases; nucleotides not matched to a gene: 14. The CDR3 nucleotides are TGTGCCAGCAGCCCCCGGGACAGCCTATTGGGCTACGAGCAGTACTTC. It yields the protein CASSPRDSLLGYEQYF.

A remark on this clone: This CDR3 is also generated by other DNA sequences in the sample. This chain connects TRBV18 to TRBJ1-5; D ambiguous. The CDR3 loop spans 14 amino acids. V lost 2 bases, J lost 0 bases, and 5 bases lay in between. The V gene's germline CDR1 is KGHSH and CDR2 LQKENI. The CDR3 DNA reads as TGTGCCAGCTCACCAGGGTATAGCAATCAGCCCCAGCATTTT. Translating gives CASSPGYSNQPQHF.

The J gene is TRBJ2-3, the V gene TRBV7-9; 7 nucleotides agree with TRBD2. The CDR3 consists of 14 residues. Trimming cost V 1 base and J 3 bases; bases outside gene matches: 1. Germline lookup yields CDR1 SEHNR and CDR2 FQNEAQ (reference sequence). In nucleotides, the CDR3 is TGTGCCAGCAGCTTAGTAGCGGGTACAGATACGCAGTATTTT. Translating it yields CASSLVAGTDTQYF.

J is TRBJ2-5 and V is TRBV6-1; 10 bases match TRBD1. J lost 2 bases, V lost 3 bases, and 6 bases had no gene match. CDR1 and CDR2 (germline): MNHNS, SASEGT. The CDR3 has 16 amino acids. Here the CDR3 DNA reads TGTGCCAGCAGTGACCCGGGACAGGGGCGTCAAGAGACCCAGTACTTC. As protein: CASSDPGQGRQETQYF.

This clone occurred once. V usage is TRBV13 and J usage is TRBJ1-3, with TRBD1 as a possible D gene (6 bases). CDR1 and CDR2 (germline): PRHDT, FYEKMQ (reference sequence). V was clipped by 1 base and J by 1 base, with 14 bases between them. This CDR3 has 17 amino acids. CDR3 in DNA: TGTGCCAGCAGCTTAGTCGTAGGGGGTCTATCTGGAAACACCATATATTTT. This gives the protein CASSLVVGGLSGNTIYF. The full variable domain, rest sourced from reference TRBV13 and TRBJ1-3, is AAGVIQSPRHLIKEKRETATLKCYPIPRHDTVYWYQQGPGQDPQFLISFYEKMQSDKGSIPDRFSAQQFSDYHSELNMSSLELGDSALYFCASSLVVGGLSGNTIYFGEGSWLTVV.

The rearrangement joins TRBV10-3 to TRBJ2-1, with 13 bases lining up with TRBD2. V gave up 6 bases and J gave up 15 bases; unmatched junction bases: 26. This CDR3 comprises 19 residues. Germline CDR1 ENHRY, CDR2 SYGVKD. In DNA form, the CDR3 reads TGTGCCATCAGCGAGACAATTACACTAGCGGGGGGGCTGATGATGGGTCTGTTCTTC. This sequence encodes CAISETITLAGGLMMGLFF.

This clone was seen a single time. The rearrangement uses TRBV15 and TRBJ1-1; no definite D call. The germline gives CDR1 LNHNV, CDR2 YYDKDF (reference sequence). V was shortened by 0 bases and J by 1 base, with 12 bases between the two germline ends. CDR3 length: 16 residues. In DNA form, the CDR3 reads TGTGCCACCAGCAGAGATCTTGGTAGTGGGAACACTGAAGCTTTCTTT. It codes for CATSRDLGSGNTEAFF.

V and J are TRBV7-2 and TRBJ2-7; the match to TRBD1 covers 11 bases. The V and J ends lost 5 bases and 3 bases, in that order; junction bases with no gene match: 3. The CDR3 runs 14 residues. The V gene's germline CDR1 is SGHTA and CDR2 FQGNSA. The CDR3 DNA follows: TGTGCCAGCAGCCAGGACAGGGGGCTCTACGAGCAGTACTTC. Translation: CASSQDRGLYEQYF.

This clone was detected only once. The genes are TRBV6-1 and TRBJ1-2; D gene uncertain. The V gene's germline CDR1 is MNHNS and CDR2 SASEGT. Trimming cost V 7 bases and J 2 bases, with 11 bases left between them. The CDR3 length is 13 residues. The CDR3 DNA reads as TGTGCCAGCACCAGAACGCTGAACTATGGCTACACCTTC. It translates to CASTRTLNYGYTF.

V gene TRBV27 combines with J gene TRBJ2-7; 9 bases line up with TRBD2. Trimming at V came to 3 bases and at J to 5 bases, leaving 8 bases not matched to a gene. Germline-derived CDR1 and CDR2 are MNHEY and SMNVEV (reference sequence). There are 15 residues in the CDR3. The CDR3 region is CASSFKREAPHEQYF. The DNA of the CDR3 is TGTGCCAGCAGTTTCAAGCGGGAGGCCCCCCACGAGCAGTACTTC.

The chain has TRBV29-1 and TRBJ2-3; 8 bases map to TRBD2. This CDR3 spans 12 amino acids. Losses at the gene ends were 8 bases for V and 4 bases for J; bases not matched to a gene: 5. Germline CDR1 SQVTM, CDR2 ANQGSEA. The CDR3, as DNA: TGCAGCTCGGGAGGGACGGCAGATACGCAGTATTTT. Protein product: CSSGGTADTQYF.

As for this clone: The sample contains more than one DNA sequence encoding this CDR3. The V gene is TRBV6-5, the J gene TRBJ1-1; no clear D gene. Per germline, CDR1 MNHEY and CDR2 SVGAGI. The CDR3 sequence is 12 residues long. With 7 bases removed from V and 3 bases from J, the gap between germline ends came to 9 bases. In DNA form, the CDR3 reads TGTGCCAGCACCAGAGGCGACACTGAAGCTTTCTTT. This encodes CASTRGDTEAFF.

The chain has TRBV9 and TRBJ2-3, with D maybe TRBD1 (5 bases). CDR1 is SGDLS, CDR2 YYNGEE, per germline. V dropped 4 bases and J dropped 0 bases, with 18 bases sitting between them. This CDR3 region has 17 residues. The CDR3 here is CASSNQPTAPSTDTQYF. Here the CDR3 DNA reads TGTGCCAGCAGCAACCAACCGACAGCGCCTAGCACAGATACGCAGTATTTT. Full variable domain (missing parts from reference TRBV9 and TRBJ2-3): DSGVTQTPKHLITATGQRVTLRCSPRSGDLSVYWYQQSLDQGLQFLIQYYNGEERAKGNILERFSAQQFPDLHSELNLSSLELGDSALYFCASSNQPTAPSTDTQYFGPGTRLTVL.